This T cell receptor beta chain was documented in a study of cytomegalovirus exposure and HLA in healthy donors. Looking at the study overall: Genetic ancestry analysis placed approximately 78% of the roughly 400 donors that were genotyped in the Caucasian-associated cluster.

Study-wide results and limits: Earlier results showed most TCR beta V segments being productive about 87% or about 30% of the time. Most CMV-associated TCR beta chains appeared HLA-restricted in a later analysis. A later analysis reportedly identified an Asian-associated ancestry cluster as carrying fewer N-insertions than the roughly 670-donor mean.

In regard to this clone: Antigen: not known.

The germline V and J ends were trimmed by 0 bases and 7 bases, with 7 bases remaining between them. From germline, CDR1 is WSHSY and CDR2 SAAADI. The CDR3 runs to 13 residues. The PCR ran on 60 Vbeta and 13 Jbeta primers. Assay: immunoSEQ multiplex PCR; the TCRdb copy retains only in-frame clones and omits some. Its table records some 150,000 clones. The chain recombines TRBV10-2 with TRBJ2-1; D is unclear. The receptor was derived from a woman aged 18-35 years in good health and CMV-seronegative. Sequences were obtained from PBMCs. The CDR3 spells CASSESSGNEQFF. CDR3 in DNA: TGCGCCAGCAGTGAGTCGAGTGGTAATGAGCAGTTCTTC.